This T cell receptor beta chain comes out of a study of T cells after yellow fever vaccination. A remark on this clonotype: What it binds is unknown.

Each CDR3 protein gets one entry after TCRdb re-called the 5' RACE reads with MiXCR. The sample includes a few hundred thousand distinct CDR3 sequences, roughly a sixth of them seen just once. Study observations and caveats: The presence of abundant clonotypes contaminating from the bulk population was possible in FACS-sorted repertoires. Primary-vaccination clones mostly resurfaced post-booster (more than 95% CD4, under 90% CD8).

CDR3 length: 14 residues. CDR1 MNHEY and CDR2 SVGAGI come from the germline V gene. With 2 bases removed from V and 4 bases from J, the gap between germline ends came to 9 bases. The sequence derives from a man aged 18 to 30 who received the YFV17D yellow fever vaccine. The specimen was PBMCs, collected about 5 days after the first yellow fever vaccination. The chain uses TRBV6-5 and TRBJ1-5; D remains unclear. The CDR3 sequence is CASSYHPGNQPQHF. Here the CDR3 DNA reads TGTGCCAGCAGTTACCACCCGGGGAATCAGCCCCAGCATTTT.